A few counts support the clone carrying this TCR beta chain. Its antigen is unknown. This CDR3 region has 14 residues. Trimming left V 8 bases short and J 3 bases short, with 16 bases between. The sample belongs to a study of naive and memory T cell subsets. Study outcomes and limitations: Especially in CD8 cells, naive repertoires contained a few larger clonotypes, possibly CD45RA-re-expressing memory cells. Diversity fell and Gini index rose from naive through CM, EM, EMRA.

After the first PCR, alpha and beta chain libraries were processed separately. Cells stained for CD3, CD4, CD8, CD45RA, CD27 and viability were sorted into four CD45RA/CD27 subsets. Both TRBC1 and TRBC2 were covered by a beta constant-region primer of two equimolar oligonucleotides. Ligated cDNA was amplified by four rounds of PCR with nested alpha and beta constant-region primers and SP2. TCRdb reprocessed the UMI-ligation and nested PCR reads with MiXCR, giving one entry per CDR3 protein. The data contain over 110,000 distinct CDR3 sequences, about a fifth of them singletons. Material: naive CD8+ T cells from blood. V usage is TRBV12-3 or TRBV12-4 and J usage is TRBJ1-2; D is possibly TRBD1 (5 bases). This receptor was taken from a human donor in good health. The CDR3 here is CASGSLQVDYGYTF. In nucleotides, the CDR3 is TGTGCCAGCGGCTCCCTACAGGTGGACTATGGCTACACCTTC.